This TCR beta chain is from a study of T cell responses to AZD1222 COVID-19 vaccine. Study outcomes and limitations: Only a handful of AZD1222 recipients tested seropositive at baseline. Targets within unmutated variant regions were reportedly found for nearly half of spike-specific TCRs. Repertoire collection took place solely once the T cell response had peaked. The study found Spike-specific TCR breadth and depth rose after two AZD1222 doses.

On this clone itself: Antigen: not known.

The CDR3 runs to 14 residues. V lost 2 bases and J lost 7; bases outside the gene matches: 5. Germline V gives CDR1 SGHRS, CDR2 YFSETQ. TCRdb's table, derived via immunoSEQ multiplex PCR, lists solely in-frame clones and lacks some. The sample has fewer than 200,000 clones, about 92% seen once. This material consisted of peripheral blood, taken on day 0 of AZD1222 vaccination. The clonotype comes from an adult in good health. The chain joins TRBV5-1 to TRBJ1-4; 7 bases align to TRBD1. The CDR3: CASSFEGQAEKLFF. CDR3 bases: TGCGCCAGCAGCTTCGAAGGACAGGCTGAAAAACTGTTTTTT.